The T cell receptor beta chain under discussion was sequenced for a study of shared clonotypes between healthy human individuals. Study details: Per donor, CD8 memory used one plate, CD8 naive used two, CD4 memory used three and CD4 naive used three.

Study outcomes and limitations: Rarefaction showed sorted-subset sequencing was incomplete despite large depth.

Comment on this clone: Its antigen is unidentified.

This CDR3 is built from 14 residues. In germline, CDR1 is MGHRA, CDR2 YSYEKL. J lost 5 bases, V lost 2 bases, and 5 bases had no gene match. The protocol was immunoSEQ multiplex PCR, while the TCRdb copy is restricted to in-frame clones and leaves out a portion. The sample comprises roughly 2 million clones, roughly 96% of which are singletons, and more than 0.1% rests with the top ten. The rearrangement links TRBV4-1 to TRBJ2-5, with 7 bases lining up with TRBD1. Sequenced input: naive CD4+ T cells sorted from blood. Subset of the sample: CD45RA+ positively selected. The origin of this receptor is a man between 18 and 29 years old in good health. The CDR3 nucleotides read TGCGCCAGCAGCCAACTACAGGGGCTCGAGACCCAGTACTTC. It specifies CASSQLQGLETQYF.